The 32 T cell receptor beta chains below were found in one sample sequenced in a study of T cells in Graves' hyperthyroidism and ophthalmopathy. Researchers amplified the TCR beta CDR3 regions from RNA transcripts. HTBI primers were used for first-round RT-PCR of the TCR CDR3. TCRdb passed the multiplex PCR reads through MiXCR, listing each CDR3 protein once. The sample has fewer than 900,000 distinct CDR3 sequences; about 19% are singletons. The sample comprised blood. These receptors came from a woman between 50 and 59 years old with Graves' hyperthyroidism that later progressed to Graves' ophthalmopathy.

This clonotype was counted many times. The chain joins TRBV3-1 to TRBJ2-5; D is perhaps TRBD1 (6 bases). Germline CDR1 LGHDT, CDR2 YNNKEL (reference sequence). Between the trimmed V and J ends, which lost 5 bases and 5 bases, there was a span of 15 bases. The CDR3 sequence is 14 residues long. CDR3: CASSLPQGRETQYF. For the CDR3, the DNA is TGTGCCAGCAGCTTACCACAGGGTCGGGAGACCCAGTACTTC.

The sample holds many counts of this clonotype. The V call is TRBV30, the J call TRBJ2-2; D perhaps matches TRBD1 (5 bases). Germline V lookup: CDR1 GTSNPN, CDR2 SVGIG (reference sequence). V lost 4 bases and J 3 bases, leaving 9 bases between the germline ends. The CDR3 is 13 residues long. CDR3 protein: CAWKGWDTGELFF. DNA for the CDR3: TGTGCCTGGAAGGGGTGGGACACCGGGGAGCTGTTTTTT.

The table lists this clonotype with many counts. The chain combines TRBV3-1 with TRBJ1-5; tentatively, D is TRBD1 (6 bases). V lost 1 base and J lost 5, with 15 bases in between. Germline CDR1 LGHDT, CDR2 YNNKEL (reference sequence). This CDR3 has 16 amino acids. This CDR3 reads CASSQGETGRHQPQHF. CDR3 nucleotides: TGTGCCAGCAGCCAAGGAGAAACAGGGAGGCATCAGCCCCAGCATTTT.

This clonotype was seen more than once but under ten times. The chain joins TRBV27 to TRBJ2-3, with D unresolved. Germline lookup yields CDR1 MNHEY and CDR2 SMNVEV (reference sequence). This CDR3 contains 15 residues. V lost 8 bases, J lost 2 bases, and 17 bases lay in between. The CDR3 is CASVPYTGNTDTQYF. As DNA, the CDR3 is TGTGCCAGCGTACCTTACACTGGGAACACAGATACGCAGTATTTT.

This clonotype was seen at least ten times. The chain employs TRBV11-3 and TRBJ2-7, with 12 bases lining up with TRBD1. The junction had 7 bases not matched to a gene; V was cut back by 5 bases and J by 5 bases. Germline V gene data show CDR1 as SGHNT and CDR2 as YENEEA. The CDR3 covers 15 residues. CDR3 loop: CASSPGGQGANEQYF. The CDR3 DNA sequence: TGTGCCAGCAGCCCCGGGGGACAGGGGGCCAACGAGCAGTACTTC.

The chain couples TRBV20-1 to TRBJ2-7, with TRBD1 matching 10 bases. V was pared by 4 bases and J by 5 bases, with 8 bases of the junction left unmatched. Germline lookup yields CDR1 DFQATT and CDR2 SNEGSKA (reference sequence). The CDR3 is 14 residues long. This CDR3 is CSAKGTGVFNEQYF. CDR3 sequence (DNA): TGCAGTGCTAAGGGGACAGGGGTTTTCAACGAGCAGTACTTC.

Many counts were recorded for this clonotype. V is TRBV6-5 and J is TRBJ1-1; no clear D. Trimming shortened V by 2 bases and J by 5 bases, and 15 bases separated the two germline ends. Per germline, CDR1 MNHEY and CDR2 SVGAGI. The CDR3 spans 15 residues. The CDR3 region is CASSYPQAPLTEAFF. CDR3 bases: TGTGCCAGCAGTTACCCGCAGGCCCCATTGACTGAAGCTTTCTTT.

This chain uses TRBV9 with TRBJ2-1, with D perhaps matching TRBD1 (7 bases). The V end was cut by 0 bases, the J end by 2 bases, with 15 bases between. The CDR3 has 17 amino acids. Germline CDR1 SGDLS, CDR2 YYNGEE. The DNA of the CDR3 is TGTGCCAGCAGCGTAGGTTCCGCAGGGGGGCCCTACAATGAGCAGTTCTTC. Translating it yields CASSVGSAGGPYNEQFF.

This clonotype came up many times. The chain joins TRBV5-6 to TRBJ2-1, with TRBD2 as a possible D gene (6 bases). Germline-derived CDR1 and CDR2 are SGHDT and YYEEEE. Trimming pared 0 bases from V and 8 bases from J, leaving 12 bases between. There are 14 residues in the CDR3. CDR3 nucleotide sequence: TGTGCCAGCAGCTTGGGGGCGGGAAGGGATGAGCAGTTCTTC. Amino acids: CASSLGAGRDEQFF.

This clonotype was counted between two and nine times. The gene calls are TRBV7-9 and TRBJ2-5; 9 nucleotides line up with TRBD1. The CDR3 covers 15 residues. V trimming: 8 bases; J trimming: 8 bases; junction bases outside the gene matches: 15. In germline, CDR1 is SEHNR, CDR2 FQNEAQ (reference sequence). CDR3 in amino acids: CASGPPAGTGSTQYF. CDR3 in DNA: TGTGCCAGCGGACCTCCTGCCGGGACAGGGAGTACCCAGTACTTC.

The sample holds many counts of this clonotype. Relative to the germline gene, one junction end is altered; a read error may explain this. The CDR3 bases are TGTGCCAGCAGCCCAGGGACCCCGCAAGAGACCCAGTACTTC. Translated, it gives CASSPGTPQETQYF. The chain recombines TRBV5-1 with TRBJ2-5; D may match TRBD1 or TRBD2 (5 bases each). The CDR3 extends over 14 amino acids. Germline V gene sequence: CDR1 SGHRS, CDR2 YFSETQ. Together with reference TRBV5-1 and TRBJ2-5, the CDR3 gives the full variable domain: KAGVTQTPRYLIKTRGQQVTLSCSPISGHRSVSWYQQTPGQGLQFLFEYFSETQRNKGNFPGRFSGRQFSNSRSEMNVSTLELGDSALYLCASSPGTPQETQYFGPGTRLLVL.

This clonotype was found a few times. The chain uses TRBV14 and TRBJ1-1; perhaps TRBD1 as D (5 bases). This CDR3 comprises 14 residues. V was trimmed by 10 bases and J by 5 bases, leaving 20 bases between them. Per germline, CDR1 SGHDN and CDR2 FVKESK. The CDR3 loop reads CATHPGWGKTEAFF. In DNA form, the CDR3 reads TGTGCCACCCACCCCGGGTGGGGGAAAACTGAAGCTTTCTTT.

This chain links TRBV5-1 with TRBJ2-3; 8 bases align to TRBD2. CDR3 length: 16 amino acids. V lost 4 bases to trimming and J lost 2 bases; unmatched junction nucleotides: 9. Germline V gene sequence: CDR1 SGHRS, CDR2 YFSETQ. The CDR3 loop reads CASSRHAGGTTDTQYF. The CDR3 DNA sequence: TGCGCCAGCAGCCGGCACGCGGGGGGAACCACAGATACGCAGTATTTT.

In this sample, this clonotype turned up many times. The chain couples TRBV12-3 or TRBV12-4 to TRBJ1-2, with D maybe TRBD1 (6 bases). With 7 bases removed from V and 9 bases from J, the gap between germline ends came to 18 bases. The CDR3 is made up of 13 amino acids. CDR3 in amino acids: CASTSTGTWSYTF. The DNA of the CDR3 is TGTGCCAGCACCAGCACCGGGACATGGAGCTACACCTTC.

The sample holds many counts of this clonotype. The rearrangement joins TRBV12-3 or TRBV12-4 to TRBJ1-2; no reliable D call. V lost 6 bases and J lost 6, with 14 bases in between. This CDR3 has 13 amino acids. The DNA for the CDR3 is TGTGCCAGCAGAACTGCCGCCCGTGATGGCTACACCTTC. This sequence encodes CASRTAARDGYTF.

The sample holds many counts of this clonotype. The chain is built from TRBV6-1 and TRBJ2-6; TRBD1 matches 9 bases. Germline loops: CDR1 MNHNS, CDR2 SASEGT. With 6 bases clipped from V and 2 bases from J, the junction kept 14 bases outside the gene matches. This CDR3 spans 19 amino acids. The CDR3 nucleotides are TGTGCCAGCAGACGCACACAGGGGGCCCCGCGGCCTGGGGCCAACGTCCTGACTTTC. Protein: CASRRTQGAPRPGANVLTF.

This clonotype was seen a single time. A much larger clone differs by one base, so this may be a read error. This rearrangement joins TRBV6-1 to TRBJ1-1; a possible D gene is TRBD1 (5 bases). Germline V CDR1 and CDR2: MNHNS, SASEGT. The CDR3 contains 14 residues. In nucleotides, the CDR3 is TGTGCCAGCAGTGAGGGACCGGCGAACACTGAAGTTTTCTTT. Translating it yields CASSEGPANTEVFF.

The J gene is TRBJ2-5, the V gene TRBV10-1; D is undetermined. This CDR3 comprises 15 residues. Deletions cut 10 bases from V and 6 bases from J, with 24 bases between. The germline CDR1 and CDR2 sequences are WNHNN and SYGVQD (reference sequence). The CDR3 DNA sequence: TGCGCCACCAGAGACTTACCGGTCCCGGAAAAGACCCAGTACTTC. It yields the protein CATRDLPVPEKTQYF.

This clonotype was seen only a few times. The chain joins TRBV4-1 to TRBJ2-1; 12 nucleotides align to TRBD2. Per the germline V gene, CDR1 is MGHRA and CDR2 is YSYEKL. CDR3 length equals 17 residues. The V and J ends lost 1 base and 7 bases, in that order; junction bases with no gene match: 8. This CDR3 reads CASSQVQLAGGLNEQFF. The CDR3 coding sequence is TGCGCCAGCAGCCAAGTTCAACTAGCGGGGGGCCTGAATGAGCAGTTCTTC.

This clonotype turned up a few times. V gene TRBV14 combines with J gene TRBJ2-2, with D unresolved. V lost 4 bases to trimming and J lost 5 bases, with 14 bases between them. This CDR3 contains 15 residues. Germline values: CDR1 SGHDN, CDR2 FVKESK. CDR3 residues: CASSPKLSFTGELFF. The CDR3 DNA sequence: TGTGCCAGCAGCCCGAAACTCAGTTTTACCGGGGAGCTGTTTTTT.

In this sample, this clonotype turned up many times. The V gene is TRBV3-1, the J gene TRBJ1-1; maybe TRBD1 (5 bases). CDR3 length: 17 amino acids. Trimming took 4 bases from V and 1 from J, leaving 19 bases between them. In germline, CDR1 is LGHDT, CDR2 YNNKEL (reference sequence). This CDR3 is CASSPRASSRGNTEAFF. For the CDR3, the DNA is TGTGCCAGCAGCCCCCGGGCCAGCTCAAGGGGGAACACTGAAGCTTTCTTT.

The J gene is TRBJ2-5, the V gene TRBV20-1; TRBD2 matches 13 bases. Germline V gene data show CDR1 as DFQATT and CDR2 as SNEGSKA (reference sequence). The V gene end was trimmed by 6 bases and the J gene end by 5 bases; junction bases not matched to a gene: 9. This CDR3 is 15 amino acids long. CDR3 nucleotide sequence: TGCAGTGCCAATCCCGGACTAGCGGGGGCTGAGACCCAGTACTTC. Translating it yields CSANPGLAGAETQYF.

V usage is TRBV12-3 or TRBV12-4 and J usage is TRBJ2-3, with 9 nucleotides matching TRBD2. Trimming took 4 bases from V and 2 from J; bases not matched to a gene: 10. This CDR3 has 17 amino acids. The DNA for the CDR3 is TGTGCCAGCAGTTGGAGTTATTCTAGCGGGGTCACAGATACGCAGTATTTT. It yields the protein CASSWSYSSGVTDTQYF.

In regard to this clonotype: Its ends do not fully match the called genes, so a read error is possible. CDR3 region: CASSQPGGTGANSPLYF. The CDR3 nucleotides read TGTGCCAGCAGCCAACCGGGTGGGACAGGCGCTAATTCACCCCTCTACTTT. This chain uses TRBV3-1 with TRBJ1-6; 8 nucleotides agree with TRBD1. Germline values: CDR1 LGHDT, CDR2 YNNKEL (reference sequence). CDR3 length: 17 residues. Supplemented by reference TRBV3-1 and TRBJ1-6, the full variable domain reads DTAVSQTPKYLVTQMGNDKSIKCEQNLGHDTMYWYKQDSKKFLKIMFSYNNKELIINETVPNRFSPKSPDKAHLNLHINSLELGDSAVYFCASSQPGGTGANSPLYFGNGTRLTVT.

The chain uses TRBV13 and TRBJ2-7; D is perhaps TRBD1 or TRBD2 (5 bases each). The CDR3 totals 14 residues. Germline lookup yields CDR1 PRHDT and CDR2 FYEKMQ (reference sequence). V was shortened by 5 bases and J by 6 bases, with 17 bases between the two germline ends. The CDR3 protein is CASSLRDRLSEQYF. The CDR3 coding sequence is TGTGCCAGCAGCCTCCGGGACCGGCTAAGCGAGCAGTACTTC.

The genes are TRBV5-1 and TRBJ1-1, with D unclear. CDR3 length: 15 residues. CDR1 and CDR2 from the germline V gene are SGHRS and YFSETQ. Trimming cost V 4 bases and J 1 base, with 14 bases left between them. The CDR3 bases are TGCGCCAGCAGCCCGGGTGCGGAGACGAACACTGAAGCTTTCTTT. Encoded protein: CASSPGAETNTEAFF. Looking up the rest from reference TRBV5-1 and TRBJ1-1 gives the full variable domain: KAGVTQTPRYLIKTRGQQVTLSCSPISGHRSVSWYQQTPGQGLQFLFEYFSETQRNKGNFPGRFSGRQFSNSRSEMNVSTLELGDSALYLCASSPGAETNTEAFFGQGTRLTVV.

This clonotype was found a few times. The chain has TRBV6-1 and TRBJ1-2; D may be TRBD1 (5 bases). V was shortened by 6 bases and J by 5 bases, with 10 bases between the two germline ends. The germline gives CDR1 MNHNS, CDR2 SASEGT. CDR3 size: 12 residues. In nucleotides, the CDR3 is TGTGCCAGCAGCGGCAGGGATTATGGCTACACCTTC. The encoded protein is CASSGRDYGYTF.

This clonotype was seen ten or more times. The chain recombines TRBV3-1 with TRBJ2-5, with D perhaps matching TRBD1 (5 bases). Per the germline V gene, CDR1 is LGHDT and CDR2 is YNNKEL (reference sequence). There are 15 residues in the CDR3. V was trimmed by 6 bases and J by 0 bases, leaving 14 bases between them. The CDR3 here is CASSPKQVYQETQYF. CDR3 nucleotide sequence: TGTGCCAGCAGTCCCAAACAGGTCTACCAAGAGACCCAGTACTTC.

This CDR3 reads CASSQDALDRGNTIYF. The CDR3 bases are TGCGCCAGCAGCCAAGATGCCCTGGACAGGGGAAACACCATATATTTT. The rearrangement links TRBV4-1 to TRBJ1-3; TRBD1 aligns across 7 bases. Trimming removed 0 bases from V and 4 bases from J; junction bases left unmatched: 6. This CDR3 spans 16 amino acids. Germline V lookup: CDR1 MGHRA, CDR2 YSYEKL.

The CDR3 sequence is CAMGTEDTDTQYF. DNA for the CDR3: TGTGCCATGGGGACAGAAGACACAGATACGCAGTATTTT. This chain uses TRBV10-3 with TRBJ2-3; 7 bases agree with TRBD1. V gave up 9 bases and J gave up 2 bases; unmatched junction bases: 5. The CDR3 is 13 residues long. Looked up from germline, CDR1 is ENHRY and CDR2 is SYGVKD.

This clonotype has at least ten counts. V and J are TRBV7-9 and TRBJ1-1, with TRBD1 identical over 9 bases. Germline values: CDR1 SEHNR, CDR2 FQNEAQ (reference sequence). This CDR3 region has 18 residues. J lost 0 bases, V lost 3 bases, and 11 bases had no gene match. The CDR3 bases are TGTGCCAGCAGCTTCGAACAGGGGGCGTCTGGGATGAACACTGAAGCTTTCTTT. Amino acids: CASSFEQGASGMNTEAFF.

This clonotype was observed at least ten times. This rearrangement joins TRBV30 to TRBJ1-1; no clear D gene. There are 19 residues in the CDR3. Trimming left V 2 bases short and J 0 bases short, with 25 bases between. CDR1 is GTSNPN, CDR2 SVGIG, per germline (reference sequence). The CDR3 spells CAWSRFNQVSQDMNTEAFF. CDR3 nucleotide sequence: TGTGCCTGGAGTCGCTTCAATCAAGTTTCGCAGGATATGAACACTGAAGCTTTCTTT.